This T cell receptor beta chain was recorded in a study of T cells in Graves' hyperthyroidism and ophthalmopathy. The source material, RNA transcripts, was used to amplify TCR beta CDR3 regions. The TCR CDR3 was amplified in a first-round RT-PCR using the HTBI primer set. In TCRdb, the multiplex PCR reads were re-called with MiXCR into one record per CDR3 protein. The sample lists over 450,000 distinct CDR3 sequences; under 15% were seen once. Losses at the gene ends were 8 bases for V and 8 bases for J; bases not matched to a gene: 9. The germline gives CDR1 MNHEY, CDR2 SMNVEV (reference sequence). The CDR3 is 12 residues long. Not enrolled were patients with uncontrolled infection, other autoimmune disease, pregnancy or lactation. In its sample, this clonotype was seen many times.

The sample comprised blood. V is TRBV27 and J is TRBJ2-7; 7 nucleotides line up with TRBD2. This sequence was found in a young woman with Graves' hyperthyroidism. Written as DNA, the CDR3 is TGTGCCAGCGGGTCGGCGGGAGTGAAGCAGTACTTC. Amino acid sequence: CASGSAGVKQYF.